The text below deals with one T cell receptor (beta chain). Its antigen remains unknown. This CDR3 is also generated by other DNA sequences in the sample. The study ran its PCR with 60 Vbeta and 13 Jbeta primers. Some clones are missing from TCRdb's copy, which holds only in-frame ones; the method was immunoSEQ multiplex PCR. The listing contains 130,000 or so clones. These data belong to a study of cytomegalovirus exposure and HLA in healthy donors. Study outcomes and limitations: V- and J-gene trimming of TCR beta was linked (in a later analysis) to a missense DCLRE1C variant. Among TCR sequences, most were rare, though some public TCRs appeared in many donors. Per a later analysis, 15,000 to 20,000 TCR beta sequences showed association with HLA alleles at 0.05 false discovery rate. The study designated fewer than 200 TCR beta chains cytomegalovirus-associated.

CDR1 and CDR2 from the germline V gene are KGHSH and LQKENI. The CDR3 is 19 amino acids. Unmatched junction bases numbered 17, after V lost 2 bases and J lost 6 bases. Sequenced material: PBMCs. This rearrangement joins TRBV18 to TRBJ1-4; TRBD1 aligns across 8 bases. This clonotype was obtained from a woman between 18 and 29 years old in good health and CMV-seronegative. CDR3 residues: CASSPSSGQGDVYDEKLFF. The CDR3 DNA follows: TGTGCCAGCTCACCATCCTCTGGACAGGGAGATGTATATGATGAAAAACTGTTTTTT.